The T cell receptor (beta chain) under discussion was sequenced for a study of Graves' ophthalmopathy and Graves' hyperthyroidism. General study points: A 13-signature model separated ophthalmopathy from stable hyperthyroidism, just over 85% sensitivity, around 81% specificity.

Investigators amplified TCR beta CDR3 regions from RNA transcripts. After a first-round RT-PCR with HTBI primers, a second-round multiplex PCR was run. Each CDR3 protein gets one entry after TCRdb re-called the multiplex PCR reads with MiXCR. The sample contains about 180,000 distinct CDR3 sequences, approximately 40% of which appear only once. CDR1 and CDR2 from the germline V gene are MNHEY and SVGAGI. There are 17 residues in the CDR3. This clonotype was seen ten or more times. What it binds is not known. One junction end does not reproduce the germline sequence, and a read error may be involved. This clonotype was obtained from a woman between 35 and 50 years old with Graves' ophthalmopathy. The gene calls are TRBV6-5 and TRBJ1-1; tentatively, D is TRBD1 (5 bases). Sequencing was done on a sample of peripheral blood. CDR3 in DNA: TGTGCCAGCAGTTACTCTGCAGGGTCAAGCATAAACACTGAAGCTTCCTTT. It specifies CASSYSAGSSINTEASF.